This T cell receptor beta chain originates from a study of CXCR3-negative and CXCR3-positive naive CD8 T cells. cDNA libraries for TRB were generated by 5' RACE incorporating UMI labels. TCRdb reanalyzed the 5' RACE reads, giving one entry per CDR3 protein sequence and no DNA. The repertoire table contains some 150,000 distinct CDR3 sequences. Overall study findings and caveats: CXCR3-positive naive cells carried more hydrophobic TRB CDR3s than CXCR3-negative ones.

Note on this clonotype: What it binds is unknown.

Germline values: CDR1 SEHNR, CDR2 FQNEAQ (reference sequence). This CDR3 region has 16 residues. The gene calls are TRBV7-9 and TRBJ2-3; no DNA is available, so the TRBD2 call from TCRdb remains unchecked. This receptor was identified in a human donor in good health. Some clones in this sample may be carry-over from other donors' samples. Sequencing was performed on naive CXCR3+ CD8+ T cells from blood. As to subset: CD45RO-CCR7+CD27+CD95- naive CD8+ T cells expressing CXCR3 (TNR3+). CDR3 protein: CASSRTSGGAGDTQYF.